This TCR beta chain is from a study of tumor-infiltrating lymphocytes in primary liver carcinoma. A word on this clonotype: At one end the junction does not follow the germline gene, possibly because of a read error.

Reverse transcription of roughly 0.5 ug total RNA with a constant-region primer produced TCR beta cDNA. The TCR beta library was amplified through three nested multiplex PCR rounds in a modified ARM-PCR procedure. Forward primers for TRBV1-TRBV30 and a C-beta reverse primer served the first two PCR rounds, at 10 cycles each. TCRdb ran MiXCR on the multiplex PCR reads and lists one entry per CDR3 protein. The sample records roughly 100,000 distinct CDR3 sequences, roughly 85% being singletons. CDR1 and CDR2 (germline): SQVTM, ANQGSEA. The CDR3 contains 15 residues. Co-extraction of RNA and DNA was performed on about 18-30 mg of unsorted bulk tissue.

The sample consisted of liver tumor tissue from sampling region 3. Regarding subset: tumor region T3, left-lateral pole. The rearrangement uses TRBV29-1 and TRBJ2-3, with D tentatively TRBD1 (5 bases). The TCR originated in a middle-aged man with primary liver carcinoma and hepatitis B virus infection. In DNA, the CDR3 is TGCAGCGTTACCCCCCCGCAGGGAAGAATGGATACGCTGTATTTT. It codes for CSVTPPQGRMDTLYF.